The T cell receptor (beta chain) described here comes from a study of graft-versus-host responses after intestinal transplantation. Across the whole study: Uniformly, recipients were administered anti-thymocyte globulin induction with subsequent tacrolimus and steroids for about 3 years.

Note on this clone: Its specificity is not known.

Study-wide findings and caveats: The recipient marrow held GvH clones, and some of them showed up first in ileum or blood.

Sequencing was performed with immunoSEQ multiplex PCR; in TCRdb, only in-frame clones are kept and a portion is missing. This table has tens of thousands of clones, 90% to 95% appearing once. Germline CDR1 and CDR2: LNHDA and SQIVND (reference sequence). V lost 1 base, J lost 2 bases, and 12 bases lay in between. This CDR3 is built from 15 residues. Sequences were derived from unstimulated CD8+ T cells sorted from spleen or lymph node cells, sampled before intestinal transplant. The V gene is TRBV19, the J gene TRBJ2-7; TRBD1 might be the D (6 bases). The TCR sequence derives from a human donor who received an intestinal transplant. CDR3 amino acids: CASSIGTGSTYEQYF. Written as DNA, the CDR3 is TGTGCCAGTAGTATAGGTACAGGGAGCACCTACGAGCAGTACTTC.